The TCR beta chain under discussion was sequenced for a study of T cell responses to AZD1222 COVID-19 vaccine. Study observations and caveats: Baseline seropositivity characterized only 5 or 6 AZD1222 recipients.

Assay: immunoSEQ multiplex PCR; the TCRdb copy retains only in-frame clones and omits some. The sample has 150,000 or so clones; about 89% are singletons. Germline V gene lookup returns CDR1 SNHLY and CDR2 FYNNEI. V gave up 4 bases and J gave up 3 bases; unmatched junction bases: 0. The CDR3 contains 13 residues. A remark on this clone: What it binds is unknown.

The receptor's source is an adult who received the AZD1222 COVID-19 vaccine. The chain joins TRBV2 to TRBJ1-1, with 9 bases fitting TRBD1. The sequencing here drew on peripheral blood, taken 28 days after the second AZD1222 dose. CDR3 in amino acids: CASSGDRDTEAFF. The CDR3 DNA sequence: TGTGCCAGCAGTGGGGACAGGGACACTGAAGCTTTCTTT. Complete variable domain (other parts from reference TRBV2 and TRBJ1-1): EPEVTQTPSHQVTQMGQEVILRCVPISNHLYFYWYRQILGQKVEFLVSFYNNEISEKSEIFDDQFSVERPDGSNFTLKIRSTKLEDSAMYFCASSGDRDTEAFFGQGTRLTVV.